The 15 T cell receptor beta chains listed next were all sequenced from one sample in a study of T cell responses to AZD1222 COVID-19 vaccine. Sequenced by immunoSEQ multiplex PCR; TCRdb stores in-frame clones only, minus some. Of roughly 130,000 clones listed, around 87% are singletons. The sample here was peripheral blood, taken on day 0 of AZD1222 vaccination. The receptor set was obtained from an adult in good health.

The chain links TRBV7-3 to TRBJ2-1, with 8 bases fitting TRBD2. After removal of 3 bases from V and 0 bases from J, the junction contained 4 bases not matched to a gene. This CDR3 spans 16 amino acids. Looked up from germline, CDR1 is SGHTA and CDR2 is FQGTGA. CDR3 residues: CASSFGLASSYNEQFF. The CDR3, as DNA: TGTGCCAGCAGCTTCGGACTAGCTAGCTCCTACAATGAGCAGTTCTTC.

This chain connects TRBV29-1 to TRBJ2-7, with 9 bases identical to TRBD1. The CDR3 length is 15 residues. The ends lost 2 bases at V and 3 bases at J; junction bases unmatched: 8. The germline CDR1 and CDR2 sequences are SQVTM and ANQGSEA. The CDR3 here is CSVESLQGANYEQYF. The CDR3 coding sequence is TGCAGCGTTGAAAGTTTACAGGGGGCAAACTACGAGCAGTACTTC.

The rearrangement links TRBV28 to TRBJ1-2; a possible D gene is TRBD1 (5 bases). Deletions cut 7 bases from V and 7 bases from J, with 10 bases between. The V gene's germline CDR1 is MDHEN and CDR2 SYDVKM. This CDR3 has 11 residues. The CDR3 is CASTMGGGYTF. CDR3 coding DNA: TGTGCCAGCACCATGGGGGGTGGCTACACCTTC.

V usage is TRBV7-9 and J usage is TRBJ2-1; 8 nucleotides align to TRBD1. Germline V lookup: CDR1 SEHNR, CDR2 FQNEAQ (reference sequence). J gave up 8 bases and V 4 bases, and 13 bases lay outside the gene matches. This CDR3 has 16 residues. The CDR3 sequence: CASSSRRDRPKDEQFF. In DNA, the CDR3 is TGTGCCAGCAGCTCCCGCCGGGACAGGCCCAAGGATGAGCAGTTCTTC.

This chain joins TRBV24-1 and TRBJ2-3, with 9 bases that match TRBD2. Germline CDR1 KGHDR, CDR2 SFDVKD. The CDR3 length is 17 residues. Trimming removed 0 bases from V and 4 bases from J; junction bases left unmatched: 7. CDR3 in DNA: TGTGCCACCAGTGATTTGATGGCGGGGGGGCGCCCAGATACGCAGTATTTT. Residues: CATSDLMAGGRPDTQYF.

In its sample, this clone was seen once. V usage is TRBV6-5 and J usage is TRBJ1-1, with 7 bases that match TRBD1. Germline loops: CDR1 MNHEY, CDR2 SVGAGI. This CDR3 has 14 amino acids. J gave up 4 bases and V 2 bases, and 4 bases lay outside the gene matches. The CDR3 region has the DNA TGTGCCAGCAGTTACGACAGGGTGGTCACTGAAGCTTTCTTT. It yields the protein CASSYDRVVTEAFF.

This clone is a singleton in its sample. V and J are TRBV29-1 and TRBJ1-3; the D gene is possibly TRBD1 (5 bases). Deletions cut 0 bases from V and 0 bases from J, with 21 bases between. CDR3 length: 19 residues. Looked up from germline, CDR1 is SQVTM and CDR2 is ANQGSEA. The CDR3 region is CSVEDGVSPGRHSGNTIYF. In DNA form, the CDR3 reads TGCAGCGTTGAAGATGGGGTTAGCCCGGGACGGCACTCTGGAAACACCATATATTTT.

This clone came up once. This chain joins TRBV19 and TRBJ1-3; D gene uncertain. V lost 3 bases and J 2 bases, leaving 5 bases between the germline ends. Looked up from germline, CDR1 is LNHDA and CDR2 is SQIVND (reference sequence). This CDR3 comprises 13 residues. The CDR3 protein is CASSIGAGNTIYF. The CDR3 DNA sequence: TGTGCCAGTAGTATTGGAGCTGGAAACACCATATATTTT.

This rearrangement joins TRBV15 to TRBJ2-7; 8 nucleotides agree with TRBD1. The CDR3 sequence is 14 residues long. Trimming took 4 bases from V and 7 from J; bases not matched to a gene: 9. CDR1 is LNHNV and CDR2 is YYDKDF in the germline V gene (reference sequence). The CDR3 region has the DNA TGTGCCACCAGCAAGGACAGGGAACGTAGAGAGCAGTACTTC. Its protein product is CATSKDRERREQYF.

For the CDR3, the DNA is TGTGCCAGCTCATCTTCCGGAGGGGCCAAAGAGACCCAGTACTTC. Its translation: CASSSSGGAKETQYF. The chain recombines TRBV18 with TRBJ2-5; D might be TRBD2 (6 bases). CDR3 length: 15 residues. V lost 5 bases and J lost 3, with 16 bases in between. The germline V gene encodes CDR1 KGHSH and CDR2 LQKENI.

This rearrangement joins TRBV5-4 to TRBJ2-5, with TRBD1 as a possible D gene (5 bases). V was pared by 0 bases and J by 2 bases, with 8 bases between. Germline V gene data show CDR1 as SGHNT and CDR2 as YYREEE (reference sequence). This CDR3 is built from 14 residues. The CDR3 nucleotides read TGTGCCAGCAGCTTGGGGCAGGGTCAAGAGACCCAGTACTTC. Encoded protein: CASSLGQGQETQYF.

The rearrangement links TRBV24-1 to TRBJ1-5; D is possibly TRBD1 (5 bases). With 2 bases removed from V and 4 bases from J, the gap between germline ends came to 17 bases. From germline, CDR1 is KGHDR and CDR2 SFDVKD. The CDR3 length is 17 residues. The CDR3, as DNA: TGTGCCACCAGTGATTCGCCCCAGGGACGGGGGAATCAGCCCCAGCATTTT. Protein: CATSDSPQGRGNQPQHF.

V and J are TRBV5-4 and TRBJ2-5; 12 nucleotides match TRBD2. V was clipped by 3 bases and J by 5 bases; unmatched bases: 20. The germline CDR1 and CDR2 sequences are SGHNT and YYREEE (reference sequence). The CDR3 totals 20 residues. The CDR3: CASSSETASGGAEVRETQYF. CDR3 DNA: TGTGCCAGCAGCTCGGAGACGGCTAGCGGGGGGGCCGAGGTTAGGGAGACCCAGTACTTC.

The gene calls are TRBV3-1 (or the pseudogene TRBV3-2) and TRBJ1-5; D may be TRBD1 (6 bases). Germline CDR1 LGHDT, CDR2 YNNKEL (reference sequence). The CDR3 is 14 residues long. V was cut by 4 bases and J by 3 bases, with 10 bases left in between. CDR3 coding DNA: TGTGCCAGCAGCCTCCACAGGGACAATCAGCCCCAGCATTTT. This codes for CASSLHRDNQPQHF.

CDR3 DNA sequence: TGTGCCAGTAAAGCGCAGGGTGCAACTAATGAAAAACTGTTTTTT. It is translated as CASKAQGATNEKLFF. The V call is TRBV19, the J call TRBJ1-4; TRBD1 might be the D (5 bases). The ends were cut back, 7 bases at V and 0 bases at J, with 12 bases in the middle. In germline, CDR1 is LNHDA, CDR2 SQIVND (reference sequence). There are 15 residues in the CDR3.